This is a list of T cell receptor beta chains from one sample in a study of blood T cell repertoires in COVID-19. Sequenced by immunoSEQ multiplex PCR; TCRdb stores in-frame clones only, minus some. The data contain 150,000 or so clones, more than 85% of them seen just once; the ten biggest clones take up just under 3%. The sequenced sample consisted of peripheral blood. The receptors here all came from a man in his 60s with active or convalescent COVID-19. Both conserved end residues are trimmed from each CDR3.

V,length,CDR3
TRBV10-3,10,AIRDRGTEAF
TRBV2,13,ASLDLRQGRAGYT
TRBV28,10,ASSFLGREQY
TRBV20-1,10,SASEGLYEQY
TRBV30,15,AWSAFIGLAGGDTQY
TRBV6-1,15,ASSEVLSGGAGGELF
TRBV24-1,9,ATPPGGTQY
TRBV24-1,12,ATSVSGGGKTQY
TRBV4-1,15,ASSRFGPSAFTDTQY
TRBV28,12,ASSPGQTITEAF
TRBV2,11,ASSVQGRTEAF
TRBV4-2,16,ASSQRGPWTSDQETQY
TRBV3-1/TRBV3-2,13,ASRQADRDNSPLH
TRBV10-3,19,AISDPELTSVVVGNQETQY
TRBV3-1/TRBV3-2,12,ASSQTGLNSPLH
TRBV11-2,13,ASSLDGTGVYGYT
TRBV19,11,ASRTAGNSPLH